A selection of T cell receptor beta chains follows, all from one sample in a study of radiotherapy plus CTLA-4 blockade in lung cancer. Sequencing was performed with immunoSEQ multiplex PCR; in TCRdb, only in-frame clones are kept and a portion is missing. The data show 40,000 to 55,000 clones, less than 90% seen once. The sequencing here drew on peripheral blood, taken from a patient treated with radiotherapy plus ipilimumab. Receptor source: a human donor with non-small cell lung cancer that progressed on radiotherapy plus ipilimumab. Some clones in this sample may be carry-over from other donors' samples. CDR3s include the opening cysteine and the closing phenylalanine or tryptophan. Each record gives: clone size, J gene, D gene, V gene, CDR3 protein, CDR3 DNA. A D gene is named only where the DNA matches it firmly. Rows give clone size only sometimes, using once, few, many, or a class for an expanded clone.

>once|TRBJ1-5|TRBD1|TRBV19
CASSIGLDRGGRQPQHF
TGTGCCAGTAGTATAGGCCTCGACAGGGGCGGTCGGCAGCCCCAGCATTTT
>once|TRBJ2-3|-|TRBV6-1
CAAVGRATDTQYF
TGTGCCGCGGTAGGCAGGGCCACAGATACGCAGTATTTT
>-|TRBJ2-3|TRBD2|TRBV5-1
CASTPGLAGALPTDTQYF
TGCGCCAGCACGCCGGGACTAGCGGGGGCACTGCCCACAGATACGCAGTATTTT
>-|TRBJ2-5|-|TRBV7-6
CASSRRQQETQYF
TGTGCCAGCAGCCGCAGACAGCAAGAGACCCAGTACTTC
>-|TRBJ2-1|TRBD1|TRBV5-6
CASSLYSGGSEQFF
TGTGCCAGCAGCTTGTATTCAGGGGGCAGTGAGCAGTTCTTC
>-|TRBJ2-3|-|TRBV5-1
CASSPGTGRTDTQYF
TGCGCCAGCAGCCCGGGGACTGGTCGCACAGATACGCAGTATTTT
>-|TRBJ2-7|TRBD1|TRBV30
CAWSVKGQIYEQYF
TGTGCCTGGAGTGTAAAGGGACAGATCTACGAGCAGTACTTC
>-|TRBJ2-3|-|TRBV15
CATSRDQVVGDTQYF
TGTGCCACCAGCAGAGATCAGGTGGTGGGAGATACGCAGTATTTT
>-|TRBJ2-1|TRBD2|TRBV4-1
CASSQDPGTNAYNEQFF
TGCGCCAGCAGCCAAGACCCCGGGACTAACGCCTATAATGAGCAGTTCTTC
>-|TRBJ2-3|TRBD2|TRBV27
CASRESGRPTDTQYF
TGTGCCAGCAGGGAAAGCGGGAGGCCCACAGATACGCAGTATTTT
>-|TRBJ2-7|TRBD1|TRBV29-1
CSIRTGTYEQYF
TGCAGCATAAGGACAGGAACCTACGAGCAGTACTTC
>-|TRBJ2-2|-|TRBV9
CASSPRTFAETGELFF
TGTGCCAGCAGCCCACGGACATTTGCGGAGACGGGGGAGCTGTTTTTT
>-|TRBJ2-3|-|TRBV7-8
CASSGQSTDTQYF
TGTGCCAGCTCAGGACAGAGCACAGATACGCAGTATTTT
>few|TRBJ2-1|TRBD1|TRBV6-5
CASSYRGRGEQFF
TGTGCCAGCAGCTACAGGGGTAGAGGCGAGCAGTTCTTC
>-|TRBJ1-1|TRBD1|TRBV6-1
CASRPGQGFSEAFF
TGTGCCAGCAGACCGGGACAGGGGTTTAGTGAAGCTTTCTTT
>-|TRBJ2-7|-|TRBV30
CAWKGDPYEQYF
TGTGCCTGGAAGGGGGACCCGTACGAGCAGTACTTC
>-|TRBJ2-7|-|TRBV7-2
CASSRGTYEQYF
TGTGCCAGCAGCCGCGGGACCTACGAGCAGTACTTC
>once|TRBJ2-7|TRBD1|TRBV28
CASGTGLYEQYF
TGTGCCTCCGGGACAGGGTTATACGAGCAGTACTTC
>-|TRBJ2-7|TRBD2|TRBV12-5
CASGHPSGSEEQYF
TGTGCTAGTGGCCACCCTAGCGGGAGTGAAGAGCAGTACTTC
>-|TRBJ2-3|TRBD2|TRBV10-3
CAIGLAGTDTQYF
TGTGCCATCGGGCTAGCGGGCACAGATACGCAGTATTTT
>-|TRBJ1-5|-|TRBV28
CASSLLSSNQPQHF
TGTGCCAGCAGTTTATTGAGTAGCAATCAGCCCCAGCATTTT
>-|TRBJ2-7|TRBD2|TRBV6-6
CTSGSSYEQYF
TGCACTAGCGGGAGCTCCTACGAGCAGTACTTC
>-|TRBJ2-7|TRBD2|TRBV11-1
CASSCLAGGGEQYF
TGTGCCAGCAGCTGTTTAGCGGGAGGGGGGGAGCAGTACTTC
>-|TRBJ1-5|TRBD1|TRBV9
CASSFPGQGVLSNQPQHF
TGTGCCAGCAGCTTTCCGGGACAGGGGGTTCTTAGCAATCAGCCCCAGCATTTT
>-|TRBJ2-3|-|TRBV9
CASSVRGGTSTDTQYF
TGTGCCAGCAGCGTAAGGGGGGGGACTAGCACAGATACGCAGTATTTT
>-|TRBJ2-7|-|TRBV4-1
CASSQGEGGYEQYF
TGCGCCAGCAGCCAAGGGGAAGGGGGCTACGAGCAGTACTTC
>-|TRBJ2-3|TRBD2|TRBV11-2
CASSFTRGGDTQYF
TGTGCCAGCAGCTTTACTCGCGGGGGAGATACGCAGTATTTT
>-|TRBJ2-2|TRBD1|TRBV6-6
CASNPTGENTGELFF
TGTGCCAGCAATCCGACAGGGGAAAACACCGGGGAGCTGTTTTTT
>-|TRBJ1-3|-|TRBV7-9
CASSPKGDSGNTIYF
TGTGCCAGCAGTCCCAAGGGGGACTCTGGAAACACCATATATTTT
>-|TRBJ2-1|TRBD2|TRBV7-2
CASSSTGTSNEQFF
TGTGCCAGCAGCTCGACCGGGACTAGCAATGAGCAGTTCTTC
>-|TRBJ2-1|-|TRBV15
CATSRTPTSGNEQFF
TGTGCCACCAGCAGAACCCCGACTAGTGGCAATGAGCAGTTCTTC
>-|TRBJ1-4|TRBD1|TRBV5-5
CASSLATGTGNEKLFF
TGTGCCAGCAGCCTTGCTACCGGGACAGGGAATGAAAAACTGTTTTTT
>few|TRBJ2-1|-|TRBV27
CASSSLLGEQFF
TGTGCCAGCAGTTCCCTTCTCGGGGAGCAGTTCTTC
>-|TRBJ1-2|TRBD1|TRBV9
CASSVGGQGLGYTF
TGTGCCAGCAGCGTAGGAGGACAGGGTTTGGGCTACACCTTC
>-|TRBJ2-3|-|TRBV11-3
CASSLGGEDTDTQYF
TGTGCCAGCAGCTTAGGGGGCGAGGACACAGATACGCAGTATTTT
>-|TRBJ1-1|TRBD1|TRBV13
CASSLGTGSEAFF
TGTGCCAGCAGCTTAGGGACAGGGAGTGAAGCTTTCTTT
>-|TRBJ2-3|TRBD1|TRBV9
CASSVVARGLTDTQYF
TGTGCCAGCAGCGTAGTGGCCAGGGGGCTCACAGATACGCAGTATTTT
>-|TRBJ2-5|TRBD1|TRBV7-9
CASSLTGEETQYF
TGTGCCAGCAGCTTGACAGGGGAGGAGACCCAGTACTTC
>-|TRBJ2-7|-|TRBV5-1
CASSLGAGNEQYF
TGCGCCAGCAGCTTGGGGGCGGGAAACGAGCAGTACTTC
>-|TRBJ2-5|TRBD2|TRBV29-1
CSVEGLAVQETQYF
TGCAGCGTTGAGGGACTAGCGGTCCAAGAGACCCAGTACTTC
>-|TRBJ1-4|-|TRBV2
CASKPVWGDGNEKLFF
TGTGCCAGCAAACCAGTCTGGGGGGACGGTAATGAAAAACTGTTTTTT
>once|TRBJ2-7|-|TRBV7-2
CASSLTYPHEQYF
TGTGCCAGCAGCTTAACTTATCCGCACGAGCAGTACTTC
>-|TRBJ2-7|TRBD2|TRBV5-1
CASSARSGGSFYEQYF
TGCGCCAGCAGCGCCCGAAGCGGGGGAAGTTTTTACGAGCAGTACTTC
>-|TRBJ2-6|-|TRBV10-3
CATERPGANVLTF
TGTGCCACCGAGCGGCCTGGGGCCAACGTCCTGACTTTC
>-|TRBJ2-3|-|TRBV27
CASSLLDTLPDTQYF
TGTGCCAGCAGTTTATTGGACACCCTCCCTGATACGCAGTATTTT
>-|TRBJ1-1|-|TRBV2
CARTRTMAATEAFF
TGTGCCAGAACCCGAACTATGGCGGCCACTGAAGCTTTCTTT
>-|TRBJ2-7|TRBD1|TRBV28
CASSNTGTEVQYF
TGTGCCAGCAGCAATACCGGGACAGAGGTACAGTACTTC
>-|TRBJ2-5|-|TRBV18
CASSPRQTEETQYF
TGTGCCAGCTCACCACGACAGACAGAAGAGACCCAGTACTTC
>-|TRBJ2-7|-|TRBV27
CASSLSINGVREQYF
TGTGCCAGCAGTTTATCGATCAACGGGGTAAGGGAGCAGTACTTC
>-|TRBJ2-7|-|TRBV6-6
CASSYPGIYYEQYF
TGTGCCAGCAGTTACCCCGGGATATATTACGAGCAGTACTTC
>-|TRBJ1-2|-|TRBV5-1
CASSRTQGNYGYTF
TGCGCCAGCAGCAGGACTCAGGGGAACTATGGCTACACCTTC
>once|TRBJ2-1|TRBD2|TRBV20-1
CSANLADEQFF
TGCAGTGCTAATCTAGCGGATGAGCAGTTCTTC
>-|TRBJ2-5|-|TRBV7-9
CASSPHKGVPETQYF
TGTGCCAGCAGCCCCCACAAGGGGGTACCAGAGACCCAGTACTTC